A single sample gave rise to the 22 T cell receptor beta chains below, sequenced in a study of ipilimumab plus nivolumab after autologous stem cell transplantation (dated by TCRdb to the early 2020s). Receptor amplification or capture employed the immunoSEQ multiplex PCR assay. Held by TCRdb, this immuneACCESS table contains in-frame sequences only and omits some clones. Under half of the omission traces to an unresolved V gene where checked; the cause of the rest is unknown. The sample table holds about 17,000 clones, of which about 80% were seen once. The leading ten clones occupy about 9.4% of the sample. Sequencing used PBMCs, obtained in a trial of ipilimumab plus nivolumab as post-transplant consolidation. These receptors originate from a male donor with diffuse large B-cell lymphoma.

The CDR3: CASMGDRAYEQYF. CDR3 nucleotides: TGTGCCAGTATGGGGGACAGGGCCTACGAGCAGTACTTC. V gene TRBV19 combines with J gene TRBJ2-7; the match to TRBD1 covers 9 bases. The J segment lost 2 bases and the V segment lost 7 bases, leaving 3 bases of the junction unmatched. Germline loops: CDR1 LNHDA, CDR2 SQIVND (reference sequence). The CDR3 consists of 13 residues.

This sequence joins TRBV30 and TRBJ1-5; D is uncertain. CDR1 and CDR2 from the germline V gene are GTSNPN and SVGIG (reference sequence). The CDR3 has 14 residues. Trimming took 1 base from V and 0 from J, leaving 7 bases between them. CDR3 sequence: CAWSGPNSNQPQHF. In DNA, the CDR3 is TGTGCCTGGAGTGGACCCAATAGCAATCAGCCCCAGCATTTT. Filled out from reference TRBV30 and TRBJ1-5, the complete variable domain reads SQTIHQWPATLVQPVGSPLSLECTVEGTSNPNLYWYRQAAGRGLQLLFYSVGIGQISSEVPQNLSASRPQDRQFILSSKKLLLSDSGFYLCAWSGPNSNQPQHFGDGTRLSIL.

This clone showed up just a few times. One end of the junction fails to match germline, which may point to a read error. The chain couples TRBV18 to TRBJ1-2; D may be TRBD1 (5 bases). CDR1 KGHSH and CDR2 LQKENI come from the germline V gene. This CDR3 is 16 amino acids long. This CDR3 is CASSPPDDGGNYGYTF. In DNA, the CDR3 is TGTGCCAGCTCACCACCGGACGACGGGGGAAACTACGGCTACACCTTC.

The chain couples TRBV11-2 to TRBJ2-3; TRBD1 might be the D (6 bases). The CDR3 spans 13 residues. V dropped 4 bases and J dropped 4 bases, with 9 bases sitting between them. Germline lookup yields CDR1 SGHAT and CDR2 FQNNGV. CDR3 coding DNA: TGTGCCAGCAGCTGGTCAGGGGCAGATACGCAGTATTTT. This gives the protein CASSWSGADTQYF. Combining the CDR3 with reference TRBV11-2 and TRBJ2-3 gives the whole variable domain EAGVAQSPRYKIIEKRQSVAFWCNPISGHATLYWYQQILGQGPKLLIQFQNNGVVDDSQLPKDRFSAERLKGVDSTLKIQPAKLEDSAVYLCASSWSGADTQYFGPGTRLTVL.

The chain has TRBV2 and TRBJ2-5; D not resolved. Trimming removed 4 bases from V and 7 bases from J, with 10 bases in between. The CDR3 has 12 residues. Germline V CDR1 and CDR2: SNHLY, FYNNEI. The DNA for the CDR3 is TGTGCCAGCAGTGGGGCCACCTCGACCCAGTACTTC. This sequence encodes CASSGATSTQYF. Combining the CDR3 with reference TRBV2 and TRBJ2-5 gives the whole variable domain EPEVTQTPSHQVTQMGQEVILRCVPISNHLYFYWYRQILGQKVEFLVSFYNNEISEKSEIFDDQFSVERPDGSNFTLKIRSTKLEDSAMYFCASSGATSTQYFGPGTRLLVL.

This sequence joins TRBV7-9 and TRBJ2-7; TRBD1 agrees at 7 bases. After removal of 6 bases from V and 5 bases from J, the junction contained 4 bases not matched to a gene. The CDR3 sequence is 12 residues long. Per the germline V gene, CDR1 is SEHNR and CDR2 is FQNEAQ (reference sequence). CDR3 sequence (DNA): TGTGCCAGCAGTCGGACAGGAGACGAGCAGTACTTC. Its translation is CASSRTGDEQYF.

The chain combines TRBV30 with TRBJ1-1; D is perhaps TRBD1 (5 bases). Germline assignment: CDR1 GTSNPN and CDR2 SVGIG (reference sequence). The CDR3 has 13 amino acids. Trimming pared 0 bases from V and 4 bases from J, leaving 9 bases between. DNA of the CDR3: TGTGCCTGGAGTGTCGGGGGAGGCACTGAAGCTTTCTTT. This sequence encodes CAWSVGGGTEAFF.

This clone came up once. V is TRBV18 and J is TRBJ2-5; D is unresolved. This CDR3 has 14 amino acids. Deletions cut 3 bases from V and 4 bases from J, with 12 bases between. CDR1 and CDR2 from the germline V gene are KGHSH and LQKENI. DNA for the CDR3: TGTGCCAGCTCACCCGGAGTTGGGCGAGAGACCCAGTACTTC. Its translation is CASSPGVGRETQYF.

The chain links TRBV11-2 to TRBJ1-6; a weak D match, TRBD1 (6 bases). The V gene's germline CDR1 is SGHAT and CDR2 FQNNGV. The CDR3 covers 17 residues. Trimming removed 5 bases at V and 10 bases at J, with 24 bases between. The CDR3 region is CASSPRGGRQGQSPLHF. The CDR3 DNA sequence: TGTGCCAGCAGCCCCCGAGGGGGTCGCCAGGGGCAATCACCCCTCCACTTT.

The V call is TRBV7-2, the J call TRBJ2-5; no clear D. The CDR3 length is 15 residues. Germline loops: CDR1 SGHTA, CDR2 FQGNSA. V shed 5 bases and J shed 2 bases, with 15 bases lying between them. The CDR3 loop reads CASSPAPWAQETQYF. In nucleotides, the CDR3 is TGTGCCAGCAGCCCAGCCCCGTGGGCTCAAGAGACCCAGTACTTC. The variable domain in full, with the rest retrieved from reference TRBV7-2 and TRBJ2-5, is GAGVSQSPSNKVTEKGKDVELRCDPISGHTALYWYRQSLGQGLEFLIYFQGNSAPDKSGLPSDRFSAERTGGSVSTLTIQRTQQEDSAVYLCASSPAPWAQETQYFGPGTRLLVL.

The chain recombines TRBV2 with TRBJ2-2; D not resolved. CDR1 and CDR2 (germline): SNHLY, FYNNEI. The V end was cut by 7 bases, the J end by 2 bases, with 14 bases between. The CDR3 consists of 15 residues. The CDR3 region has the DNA TGTGCCAGCACACTCAGCACCATCAACACCGGGGAGCTGTTTTTT. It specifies CASTLSTINTGELFF.

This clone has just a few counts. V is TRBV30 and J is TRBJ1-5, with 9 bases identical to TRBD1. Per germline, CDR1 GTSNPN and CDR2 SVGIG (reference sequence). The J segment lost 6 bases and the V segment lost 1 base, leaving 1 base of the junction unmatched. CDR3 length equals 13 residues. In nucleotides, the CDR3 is TGTGCCTGGAGTGCGACAGGGGGTCAGCCCCAGCATTTT. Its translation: CAWSATGGQPQHF.

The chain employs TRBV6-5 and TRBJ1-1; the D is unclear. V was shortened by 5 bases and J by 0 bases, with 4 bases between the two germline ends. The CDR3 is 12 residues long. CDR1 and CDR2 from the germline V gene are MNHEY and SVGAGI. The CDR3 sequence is CASSTLNTEAFF. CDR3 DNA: TGTGCCAGCAGTACCCTGAACACTGAAGCTTTCTTT.

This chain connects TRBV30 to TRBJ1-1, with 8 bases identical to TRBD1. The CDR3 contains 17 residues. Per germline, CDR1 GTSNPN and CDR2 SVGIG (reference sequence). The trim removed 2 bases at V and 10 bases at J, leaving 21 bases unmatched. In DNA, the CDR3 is TGTGCCTGGAGTCAAGGACAGGGTCCGAAGCCCTCTGGTGGAGCTTTCTTT. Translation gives CAWSQGQGPKPSGGAFF. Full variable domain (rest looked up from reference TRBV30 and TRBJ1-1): SQTIHQWPATLVQPVGSPLSLECTVEGTSNPNLYWYRQAAGRGLQLLFYSVGIGQISSEVPQNLSASRPQDRQFILSSKKLLLSDSGFYLCAWSQGQGPKPSGGAFFGQGTRLTVV.

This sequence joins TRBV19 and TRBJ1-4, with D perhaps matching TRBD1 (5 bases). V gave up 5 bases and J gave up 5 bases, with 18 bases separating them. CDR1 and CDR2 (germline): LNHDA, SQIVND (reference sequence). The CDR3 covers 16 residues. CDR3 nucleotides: TGTGCCAGTAGTGTTTTACGGGACCCGGCCAATGAAAAACTGTTTTTT. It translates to CASSVLRDPANEKLFF.

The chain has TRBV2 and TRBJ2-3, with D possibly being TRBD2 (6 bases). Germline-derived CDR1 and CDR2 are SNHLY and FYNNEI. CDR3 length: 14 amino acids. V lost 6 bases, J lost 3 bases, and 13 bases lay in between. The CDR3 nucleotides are TGTGCCAGCAGGACTAGAGGCGGGACAGATACGCAGTATTTT. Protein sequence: CASRTRGGTDTQYF.

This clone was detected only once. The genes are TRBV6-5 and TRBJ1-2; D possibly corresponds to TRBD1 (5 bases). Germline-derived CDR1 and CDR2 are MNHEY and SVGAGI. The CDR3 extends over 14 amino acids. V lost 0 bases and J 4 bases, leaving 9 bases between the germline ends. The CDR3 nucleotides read TGTGCCAGCAGTTACTCGCCAGGGACCTATGGCTACACCTTC. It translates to CASSYSPGTYGYTF.

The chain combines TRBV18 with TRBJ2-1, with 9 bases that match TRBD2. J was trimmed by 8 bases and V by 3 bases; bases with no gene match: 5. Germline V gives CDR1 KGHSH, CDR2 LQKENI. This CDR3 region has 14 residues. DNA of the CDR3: TGTGCCAGCTCACCTCCGGCGGGGGGGGATGAGCAGTTCTTC. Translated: CASSPPAGGDEQFF.

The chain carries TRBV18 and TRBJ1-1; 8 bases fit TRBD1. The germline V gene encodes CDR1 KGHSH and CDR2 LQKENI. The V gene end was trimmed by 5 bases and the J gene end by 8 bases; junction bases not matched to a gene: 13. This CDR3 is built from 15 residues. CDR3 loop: CASSSGQGHIQEAFF. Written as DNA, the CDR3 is TGTGCCAGCTCATCCGGACAGGGCCATATTCAAGAAGCTTTCTTT.

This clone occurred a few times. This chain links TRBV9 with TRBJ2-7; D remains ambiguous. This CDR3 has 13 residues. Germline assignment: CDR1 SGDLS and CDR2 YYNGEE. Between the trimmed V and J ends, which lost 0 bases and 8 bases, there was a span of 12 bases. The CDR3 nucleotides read TGTGCCAGCAGCGTAGTTCGGCGGCCGAAGCAGTACTTC. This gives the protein CASSVVRRPKQYF.

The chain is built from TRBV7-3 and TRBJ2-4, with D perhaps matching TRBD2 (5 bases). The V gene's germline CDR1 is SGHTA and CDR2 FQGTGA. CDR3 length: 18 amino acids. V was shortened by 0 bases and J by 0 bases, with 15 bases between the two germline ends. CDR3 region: CASSLTPRGKLAKNIQYF. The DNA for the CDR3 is TGTGCCAGCAGCTTAACCCCCCGGGGTAAACTAGCCAAAAACATTCAGTACTTC.

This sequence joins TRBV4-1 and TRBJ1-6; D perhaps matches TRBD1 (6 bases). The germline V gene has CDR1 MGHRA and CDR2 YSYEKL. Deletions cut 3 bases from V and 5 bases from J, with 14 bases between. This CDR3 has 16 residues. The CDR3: CASSHGGGSDNSPLHF. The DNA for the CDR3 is TGCGCCAGCAGCCACGGAGGGGGGTCCGATAATTCACCCCTCCACTTT.